This T cell receptor beta chain was captured by sequencing in a study of vaccination effects on CD4 cells after COVID-19. Pools of viral peptides were used by the ViraFEST assay to expand antigen-specific CD4+ T cells ahead of sequencing. Culture proceeded for approximately nine days, and CD4+ T cells were then isolated. PCR showed that the person got SARS-CoV-2 infection at some point between March and December 2020. IL-2 medium was substituted for half the medium on days 3 and 7. The length of the CDR3 is 14 residues. Trimming removed 1 base at V and 2 bases at J, with 9 bases between. Looked up from germline, CDR1 is SGHTA and CDR2 is FQGNSA. Here immunoSEQ multiplex PCR was the method, and the copy in TCRdb shows in-frame clones only, minus some. The sample holds tens of thousands of clones, about 80% seen once. This clone was seen once. Antigen specificity is unknown.

This chain links TRBV7-2 with TRBJ2-7, with D perhaps TRBD1 (6 bases). The specimen comprised CD4+ T cells from PBMCs cultured with a peptide pool, sampled before COVID-19 vaccination. The receptor's source is a human donor who had a prior SARS-CoV-2 infection. CDR3 region: CASSLEGHTYEQYF. The CDR3 coding sequence is TGTGCCAGCAGCTTAGAGGGACATACCTACGAGCAGTACTTC.